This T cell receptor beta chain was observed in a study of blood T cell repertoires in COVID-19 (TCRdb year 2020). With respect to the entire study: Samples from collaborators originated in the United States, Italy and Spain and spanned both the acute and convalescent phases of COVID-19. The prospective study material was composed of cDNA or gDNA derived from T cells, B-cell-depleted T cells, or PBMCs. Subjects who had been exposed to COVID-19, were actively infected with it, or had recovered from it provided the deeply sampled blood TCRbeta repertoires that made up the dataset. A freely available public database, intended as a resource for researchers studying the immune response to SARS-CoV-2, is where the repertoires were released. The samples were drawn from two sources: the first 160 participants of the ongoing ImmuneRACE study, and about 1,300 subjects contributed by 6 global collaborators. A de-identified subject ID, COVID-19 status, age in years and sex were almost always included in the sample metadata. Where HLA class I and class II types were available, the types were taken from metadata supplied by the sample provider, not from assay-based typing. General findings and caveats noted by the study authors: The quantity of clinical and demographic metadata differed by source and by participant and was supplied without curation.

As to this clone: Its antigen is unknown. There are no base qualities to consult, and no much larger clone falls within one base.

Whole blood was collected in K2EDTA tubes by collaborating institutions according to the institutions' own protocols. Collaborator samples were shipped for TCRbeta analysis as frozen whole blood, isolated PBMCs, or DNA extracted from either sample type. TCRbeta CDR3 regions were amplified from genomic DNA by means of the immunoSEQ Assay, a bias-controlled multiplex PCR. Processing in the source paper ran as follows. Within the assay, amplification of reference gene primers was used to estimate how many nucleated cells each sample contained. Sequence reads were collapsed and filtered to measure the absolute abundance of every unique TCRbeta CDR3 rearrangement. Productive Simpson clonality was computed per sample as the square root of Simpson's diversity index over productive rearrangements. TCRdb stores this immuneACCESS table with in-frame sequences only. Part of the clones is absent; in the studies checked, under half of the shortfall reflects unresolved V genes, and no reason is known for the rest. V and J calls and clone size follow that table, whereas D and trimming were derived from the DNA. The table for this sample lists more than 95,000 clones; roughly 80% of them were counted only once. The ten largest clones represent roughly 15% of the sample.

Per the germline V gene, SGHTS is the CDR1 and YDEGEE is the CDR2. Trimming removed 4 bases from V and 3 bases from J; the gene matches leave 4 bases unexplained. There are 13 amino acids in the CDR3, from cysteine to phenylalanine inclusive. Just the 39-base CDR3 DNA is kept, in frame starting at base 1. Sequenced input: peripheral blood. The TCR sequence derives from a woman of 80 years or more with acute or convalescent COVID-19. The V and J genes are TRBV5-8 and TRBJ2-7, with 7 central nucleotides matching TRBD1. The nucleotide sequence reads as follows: TGTGCCAGCAGCCGTAGGGACAGCTACGAGCAGTACTTC. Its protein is CASSRRDSYEQYF.